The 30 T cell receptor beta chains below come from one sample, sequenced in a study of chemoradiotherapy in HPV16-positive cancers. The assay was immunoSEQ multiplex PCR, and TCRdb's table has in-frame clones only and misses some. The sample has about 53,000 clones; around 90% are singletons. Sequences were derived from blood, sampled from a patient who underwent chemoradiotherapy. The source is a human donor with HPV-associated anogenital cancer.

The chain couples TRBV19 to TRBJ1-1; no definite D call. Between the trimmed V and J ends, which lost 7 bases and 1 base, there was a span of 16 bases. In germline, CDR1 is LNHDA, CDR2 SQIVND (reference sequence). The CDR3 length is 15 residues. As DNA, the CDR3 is TGTGCCAGTATGGACGTGAGGCCTCCGAACACTGAAGCTTTCTTT. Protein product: CASMDVRPPNTEAFF.

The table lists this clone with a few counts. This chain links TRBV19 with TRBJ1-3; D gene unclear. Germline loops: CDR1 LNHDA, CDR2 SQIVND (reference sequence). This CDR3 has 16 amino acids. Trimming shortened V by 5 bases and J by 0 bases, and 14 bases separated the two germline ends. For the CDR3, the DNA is TGTGCCAGTAGTTCACTCGAACTATCCTCTGGAAACACCATATATTTT. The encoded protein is CASSSLELSSGNTIYF.

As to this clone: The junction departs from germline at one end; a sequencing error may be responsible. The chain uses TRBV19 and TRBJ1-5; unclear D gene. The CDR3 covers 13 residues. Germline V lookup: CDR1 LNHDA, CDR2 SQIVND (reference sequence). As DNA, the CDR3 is TGTGCCAGCAGTACGTTTTACAATCAGCCCCAGCATTTT. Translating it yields CASSTFYNQPQHF.

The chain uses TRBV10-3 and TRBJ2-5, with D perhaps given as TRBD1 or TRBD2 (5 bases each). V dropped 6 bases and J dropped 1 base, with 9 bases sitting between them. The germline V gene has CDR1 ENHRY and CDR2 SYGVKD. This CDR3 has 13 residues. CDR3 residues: CAIRAGTQETQYF. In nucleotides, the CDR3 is TGTGCCATCAGGGCAGGGACCCAAGAGACCCAGTACTTC.

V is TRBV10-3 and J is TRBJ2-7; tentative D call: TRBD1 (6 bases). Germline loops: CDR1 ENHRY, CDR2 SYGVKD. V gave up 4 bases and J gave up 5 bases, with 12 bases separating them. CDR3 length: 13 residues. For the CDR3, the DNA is TGTGCCATCAGTGTGGGCAGGGGTAACGAGCAGTACTTC. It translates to CAISVGRGNEQYF.

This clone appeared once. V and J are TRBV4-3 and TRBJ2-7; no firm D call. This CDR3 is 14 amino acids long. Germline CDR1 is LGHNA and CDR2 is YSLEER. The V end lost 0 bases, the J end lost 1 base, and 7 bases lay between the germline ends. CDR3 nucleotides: TGCGCCAGCAGCCAAGATGGAAGGTCCTACGAGCAGTACTTC. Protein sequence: CASSQDGRSYEQYF.

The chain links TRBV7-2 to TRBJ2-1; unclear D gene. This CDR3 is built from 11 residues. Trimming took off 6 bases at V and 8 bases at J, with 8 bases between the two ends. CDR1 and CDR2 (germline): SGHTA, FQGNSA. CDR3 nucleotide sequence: TGTGCCAGCAGGGCCGTGGATGAGCAGTTCTTC. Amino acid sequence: CASRAVDEQFF.

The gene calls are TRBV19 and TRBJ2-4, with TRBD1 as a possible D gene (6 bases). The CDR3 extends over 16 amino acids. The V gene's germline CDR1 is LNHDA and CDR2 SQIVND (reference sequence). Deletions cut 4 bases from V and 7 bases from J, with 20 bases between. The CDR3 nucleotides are TGTGCCAGTAGTACTGACAGGACGGGGTCCTTGAACATTCAGTACTTC. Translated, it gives CASSTDRTGSLNIQYF. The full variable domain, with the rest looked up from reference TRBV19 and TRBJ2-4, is DGGITQSPKYLFRKEGQNVTLSCEQNLNHDAMYWYRQDPGQGLRLIYYSQIVNDFQKGDIAEGYSVSREKKESFPLTVTSAQKNPTAFYLCASSTDRTGSLNIQYFGAGTRLSVL.

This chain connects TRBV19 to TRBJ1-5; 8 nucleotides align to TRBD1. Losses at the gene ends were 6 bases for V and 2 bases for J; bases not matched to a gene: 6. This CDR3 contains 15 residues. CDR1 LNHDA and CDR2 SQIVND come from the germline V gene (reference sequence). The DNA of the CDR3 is TGTGCCAGTAGCATGGACAGGGTTGGCAATCAGCCCCAGCATTTT. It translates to CASSMDRVGNQPQHF.

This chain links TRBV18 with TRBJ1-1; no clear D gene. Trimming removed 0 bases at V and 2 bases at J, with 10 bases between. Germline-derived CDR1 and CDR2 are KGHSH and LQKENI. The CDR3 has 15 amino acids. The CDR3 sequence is CASSPPGGLNTEAFF. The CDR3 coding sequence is TGTGCCAGCTCACCACCGGGAGGGCTAAACACTGAAGCTTTCTTT. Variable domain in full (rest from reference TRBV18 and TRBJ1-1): NAGVMQNPRHLVRRRGQEARLRCSPMKGHSHVYWYRQLPEEGLKFMVYLQKENIIDESGMPKERFSAEFPKEGPSILRIQQVVRGDSAAYFCASSPPGGLNTEAFFGQGTRLTVV.

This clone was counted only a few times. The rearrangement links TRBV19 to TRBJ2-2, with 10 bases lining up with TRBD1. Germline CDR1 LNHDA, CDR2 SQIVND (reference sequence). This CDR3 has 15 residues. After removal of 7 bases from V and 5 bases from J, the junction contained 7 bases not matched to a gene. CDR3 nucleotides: TGTGCCAGTAAAGAGGGACAGGGGAATACCGGGGAGCTGTTTTTT. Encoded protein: CASKEGQGNTGELFF.

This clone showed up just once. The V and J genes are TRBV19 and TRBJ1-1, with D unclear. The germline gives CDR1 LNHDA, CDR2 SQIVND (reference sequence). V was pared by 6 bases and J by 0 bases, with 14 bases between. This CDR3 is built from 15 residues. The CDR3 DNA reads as TGTGCCAGTAGATCGGGGAGCCAACTGAACACTGAAGCTTTCTTT. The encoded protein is CASRSGSQLNTEAFF.

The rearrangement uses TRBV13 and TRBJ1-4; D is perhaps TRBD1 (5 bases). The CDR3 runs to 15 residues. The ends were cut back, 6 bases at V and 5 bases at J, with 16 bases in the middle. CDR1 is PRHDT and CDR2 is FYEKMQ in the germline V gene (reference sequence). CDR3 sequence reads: CASSRSGLRNEKLFF. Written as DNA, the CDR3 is TGTGCCAGCAGTCGATCAGGGTTACGAAATGAAAAACTGTTTTTT.

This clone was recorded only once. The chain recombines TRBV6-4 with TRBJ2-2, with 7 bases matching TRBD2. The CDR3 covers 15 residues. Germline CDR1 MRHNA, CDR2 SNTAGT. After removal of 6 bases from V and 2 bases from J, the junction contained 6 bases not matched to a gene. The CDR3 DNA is TGTGCCAGCAGCAACCTAGCGGAAAACACCGGGGAGCTGTTTTTT. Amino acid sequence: CASSNLAENTGELFF.

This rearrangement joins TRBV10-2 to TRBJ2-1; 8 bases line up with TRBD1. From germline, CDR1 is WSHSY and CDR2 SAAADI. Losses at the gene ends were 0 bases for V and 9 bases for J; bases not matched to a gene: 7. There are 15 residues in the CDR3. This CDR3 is CASSESGNRGSEQFF. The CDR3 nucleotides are TGCGCCAGCAGTGAGTCGGGTAACAGGGGGAGTGAGCAGTTCTTC.

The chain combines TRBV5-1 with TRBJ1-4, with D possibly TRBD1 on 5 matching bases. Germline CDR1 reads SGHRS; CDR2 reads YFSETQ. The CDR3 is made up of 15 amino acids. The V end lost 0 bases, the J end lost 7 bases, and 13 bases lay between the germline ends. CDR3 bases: TGCGCCAGCAGCTTGGAAGGGACTAATGGTGAAAAACTGTTTTTT. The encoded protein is CASSLEGTNGEKLFF.

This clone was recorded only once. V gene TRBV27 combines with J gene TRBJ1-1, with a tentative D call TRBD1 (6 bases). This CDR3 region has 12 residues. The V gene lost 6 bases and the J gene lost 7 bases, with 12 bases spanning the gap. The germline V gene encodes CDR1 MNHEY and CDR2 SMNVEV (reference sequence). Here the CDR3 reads CASRRYRDEAFF. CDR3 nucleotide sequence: TGTGCCAGCAGGCGATACAGGGATGAAGCTTTCTTT.

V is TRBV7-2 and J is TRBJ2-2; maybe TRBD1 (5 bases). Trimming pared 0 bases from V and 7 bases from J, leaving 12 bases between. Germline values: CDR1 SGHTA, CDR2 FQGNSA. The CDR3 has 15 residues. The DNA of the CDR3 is TGTGCCAGCAGCTTAGCAGAACAGGCGAACGGGGAGCTGTTTTTT. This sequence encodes CASSLAEQANGELFF.

The CDR3 here is CASSLDGLANYNEQFF. The DNA for the CDR3 is TGCGCCAGCAGCTTGGACGGACTGGCTAATTACAATGAGCAGTTCTTC. V gene TRBV5-1 combines with J gene TRBJ2-1; possibly TRBD2 for D (5 bases). Germline V CDR1 and CDR2: SGHRS, YFSETQ. V lost 0 bases and J 4 bases, leaving 14 bases between the germline ends. The CDR3 contains 16 residues.

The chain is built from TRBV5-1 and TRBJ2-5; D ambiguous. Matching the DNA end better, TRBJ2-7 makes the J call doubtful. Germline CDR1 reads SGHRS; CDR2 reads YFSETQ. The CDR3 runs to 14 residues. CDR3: CASAPESVSYEQYF. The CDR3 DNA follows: TGCGCCAGCGCCCCTGAGTCCGTTTCCTACGAGCAGTACTTC.

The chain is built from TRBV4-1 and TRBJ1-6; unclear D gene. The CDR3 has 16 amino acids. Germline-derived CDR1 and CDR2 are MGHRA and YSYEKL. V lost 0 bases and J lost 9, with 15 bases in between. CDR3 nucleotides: TGCGCCAGCAGCCAAGATCTAGTGGCCGGAATTTCACCCCTCCACTTT. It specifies CASSQDLVAGISPLHF.

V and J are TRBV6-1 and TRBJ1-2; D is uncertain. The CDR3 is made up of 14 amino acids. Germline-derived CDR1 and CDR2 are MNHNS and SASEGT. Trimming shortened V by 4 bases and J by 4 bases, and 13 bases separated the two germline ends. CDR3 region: CASSVPVAGYGYTF. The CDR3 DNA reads TGTGCCAGCAGTGTTCCAGTGGCTGGCTATGGCTACACCTTC.

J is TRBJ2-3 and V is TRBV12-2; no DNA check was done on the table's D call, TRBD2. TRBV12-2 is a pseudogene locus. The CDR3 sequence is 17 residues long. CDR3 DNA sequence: TGTGCAAGTCGCTTAATCGTGAAGAAGCGGGTAACAGATACGCAGTATTTT. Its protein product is CASRLIVKKRVTDTQYF.

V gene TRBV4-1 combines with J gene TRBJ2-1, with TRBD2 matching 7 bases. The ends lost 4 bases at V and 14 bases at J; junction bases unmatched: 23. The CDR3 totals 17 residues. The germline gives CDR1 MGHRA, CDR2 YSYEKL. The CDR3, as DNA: TGCGCCAGCAGCCCTTACGGGACCGGGGGGATGCCCACCGGGGAGTTCTTC. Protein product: CASSPYGTGGMPTGEFF.

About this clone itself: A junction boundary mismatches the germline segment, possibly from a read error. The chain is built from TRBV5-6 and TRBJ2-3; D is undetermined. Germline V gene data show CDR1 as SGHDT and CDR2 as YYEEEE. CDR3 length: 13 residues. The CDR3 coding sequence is TGTGTCAGCAGCTTGCGGCAGGTTGATACGCAGTATTTT. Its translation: CVSSLRQVDTQYF.

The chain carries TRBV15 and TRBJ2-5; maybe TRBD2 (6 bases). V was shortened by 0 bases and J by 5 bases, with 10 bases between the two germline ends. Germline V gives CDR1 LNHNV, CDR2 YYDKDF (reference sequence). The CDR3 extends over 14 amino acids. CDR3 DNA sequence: TGTGCCACCAGCAGAGATGGAGGGGCCGAGACCCAGTACTTC. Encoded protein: CATSRDGGAETQYF.

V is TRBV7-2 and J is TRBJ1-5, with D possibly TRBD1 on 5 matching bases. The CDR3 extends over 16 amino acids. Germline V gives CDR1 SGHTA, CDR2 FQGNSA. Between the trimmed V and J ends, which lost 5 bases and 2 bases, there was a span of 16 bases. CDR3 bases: TGTGCCAGCAGCAGCGAGGTTGGGGGACGCAATCAGCCCCAGCATTTT. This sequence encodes CASSSEVGGRNQPQHF.

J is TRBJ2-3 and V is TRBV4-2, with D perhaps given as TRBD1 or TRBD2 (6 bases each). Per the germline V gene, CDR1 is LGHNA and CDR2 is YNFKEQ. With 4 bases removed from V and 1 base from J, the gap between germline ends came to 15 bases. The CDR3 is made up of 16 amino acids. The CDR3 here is CASSPRGGQGTDTQYF. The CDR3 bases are TGTGCCAGCAGCCCAAGAGGGGGGCAGGGCACAGATACGCAGTATTTT.

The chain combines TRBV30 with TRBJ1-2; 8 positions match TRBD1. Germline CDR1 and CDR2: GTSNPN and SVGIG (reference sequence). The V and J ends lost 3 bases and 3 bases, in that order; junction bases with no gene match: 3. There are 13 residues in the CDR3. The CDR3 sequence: CAWSRGLDYGYTF. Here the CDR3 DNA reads TGTGCCTGGAGCAGGGGGCTTGACTATGGCTACACCTTC.

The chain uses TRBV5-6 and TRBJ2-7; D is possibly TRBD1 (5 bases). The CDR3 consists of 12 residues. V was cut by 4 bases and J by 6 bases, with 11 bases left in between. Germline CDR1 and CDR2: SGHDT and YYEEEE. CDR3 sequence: CASSPQGAEQYF. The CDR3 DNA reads TGTGCCAGCAGCCCCCAGGGTGCCGAGCAGTACTTC.